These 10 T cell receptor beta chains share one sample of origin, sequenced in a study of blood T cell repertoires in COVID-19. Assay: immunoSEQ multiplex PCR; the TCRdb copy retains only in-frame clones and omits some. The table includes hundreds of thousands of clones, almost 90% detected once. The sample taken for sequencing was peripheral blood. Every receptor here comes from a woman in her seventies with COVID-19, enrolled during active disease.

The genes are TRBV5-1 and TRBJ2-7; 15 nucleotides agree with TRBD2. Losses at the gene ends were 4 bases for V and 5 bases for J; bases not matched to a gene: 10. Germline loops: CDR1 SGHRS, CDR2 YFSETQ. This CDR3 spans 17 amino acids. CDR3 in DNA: TGCGCCAGCAGCGTGCCGGGACTAGCGGGGGGACAGAACGAGCAGTACTTC. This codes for CASSVPGLAGGQNEQYF.

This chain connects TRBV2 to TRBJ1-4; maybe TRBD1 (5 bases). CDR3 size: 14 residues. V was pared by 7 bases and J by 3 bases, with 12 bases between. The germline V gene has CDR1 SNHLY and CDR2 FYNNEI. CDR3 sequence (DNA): TGTGCCAGCAATAACCAGGGATCTAATGAAAAACTGTTTTTT. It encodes CASNNQGSNEKLFF.

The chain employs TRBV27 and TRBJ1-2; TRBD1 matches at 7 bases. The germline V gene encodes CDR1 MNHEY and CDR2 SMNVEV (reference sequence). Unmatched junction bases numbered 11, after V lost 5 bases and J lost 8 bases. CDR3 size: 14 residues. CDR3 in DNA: TGTGCCAGCAGTCCCACAGGGGCACGGGGAGGCTACACCTTC. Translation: CASSPTGARGGYTF.

The DNA of the CDR3 is TGTGCCAGCTCCCATACACGGGAAGGAACCCTTTCAAGATATGGCTACACCTTC. Its translation is CASSHTREGTLSRYGYTF. This chain links TRBV18 with TRBJ1-2, with D hard to call. Trimming stripped 6 bases from V and 5 bases from J, with 28 bases between. Germline CDR1 KGHSH, CDR2 LQKENI. The CDR3 is 18 amino acids.

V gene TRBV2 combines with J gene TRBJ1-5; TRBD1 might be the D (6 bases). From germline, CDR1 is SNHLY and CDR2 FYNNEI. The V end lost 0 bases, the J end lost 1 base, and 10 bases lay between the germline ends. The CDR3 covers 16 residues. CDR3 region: CASSEARGASNQPQHF. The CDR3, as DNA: TGTGCCAGCAGTGAAGCGCGGGGGGCGAGCAATCAGCCCCAGCATTTT.

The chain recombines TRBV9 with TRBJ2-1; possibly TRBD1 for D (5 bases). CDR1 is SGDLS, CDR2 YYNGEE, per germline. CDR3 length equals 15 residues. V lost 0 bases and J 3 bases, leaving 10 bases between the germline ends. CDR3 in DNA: TGTGCCAGCAGCGTAGTAGGGGCAGACTACAATGAGCAGTTCTTC. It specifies CASSVVGADYNEQFF.

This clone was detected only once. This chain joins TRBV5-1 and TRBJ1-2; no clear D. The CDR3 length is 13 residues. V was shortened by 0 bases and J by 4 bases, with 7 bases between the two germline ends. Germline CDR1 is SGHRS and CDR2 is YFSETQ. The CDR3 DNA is TGCGCCAGCAGCTTGGAACATCTCTATGGCTACACCTTC. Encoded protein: CASSLEHLYGYTF.

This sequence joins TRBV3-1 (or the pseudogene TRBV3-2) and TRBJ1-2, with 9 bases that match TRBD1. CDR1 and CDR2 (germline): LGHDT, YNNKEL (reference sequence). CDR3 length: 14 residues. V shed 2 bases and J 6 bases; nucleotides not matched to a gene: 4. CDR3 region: CASSQPGTGNGYTF. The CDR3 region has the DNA TGTGCCAGCAGCCAACCCGGGACAGGGAATGGCTACACCTTC.

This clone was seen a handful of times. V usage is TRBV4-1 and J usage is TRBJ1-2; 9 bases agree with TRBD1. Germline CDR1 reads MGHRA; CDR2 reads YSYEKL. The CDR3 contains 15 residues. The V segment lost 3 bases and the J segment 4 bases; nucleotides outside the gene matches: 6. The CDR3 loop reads CASSQIQGAFYGYTF. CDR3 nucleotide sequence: TGCGCCAGCAGCCAGATACAGGGGGCATTCTATGGCTACACCTTC.

DNA of the CDR3: TGCGCCAGCAGTCTTGGACAGGGAAAGTCGGGCGAGCAGTACTTC. It yields the protein CASSLGQGKSGEQYF. The gene calls are TRBV23-1 and TRBJ2-7, with 8 bases matching TRBD1. TRBV23-1 is an ORF; its function is uncertain. CDR3 size: 15 residues. V was clipped by 4 bases and J by 6 bases; unmatched bases: 11.